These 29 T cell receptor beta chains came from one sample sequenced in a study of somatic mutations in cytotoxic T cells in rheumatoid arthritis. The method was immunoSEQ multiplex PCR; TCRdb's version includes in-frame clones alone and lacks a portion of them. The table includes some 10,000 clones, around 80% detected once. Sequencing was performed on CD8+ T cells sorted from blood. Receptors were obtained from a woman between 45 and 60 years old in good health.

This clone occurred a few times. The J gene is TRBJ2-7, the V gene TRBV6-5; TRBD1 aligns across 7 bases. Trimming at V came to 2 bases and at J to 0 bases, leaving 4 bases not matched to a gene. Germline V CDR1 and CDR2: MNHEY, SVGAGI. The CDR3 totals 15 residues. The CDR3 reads CASSYTRDSSYEQYF. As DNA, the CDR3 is TGTGCCAGCAGTTACACACGGGACAGCTCCTACGAGCAGTACTTC.

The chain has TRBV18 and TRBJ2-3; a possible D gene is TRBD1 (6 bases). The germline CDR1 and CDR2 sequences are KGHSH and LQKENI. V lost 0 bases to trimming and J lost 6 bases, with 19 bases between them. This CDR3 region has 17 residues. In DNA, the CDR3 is TGTGCCAGCTCACCACCGGTGGGGGCCCCATTGATTGATACGCAGTATTTT. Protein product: CASSPPVGAPLIDTQYF.

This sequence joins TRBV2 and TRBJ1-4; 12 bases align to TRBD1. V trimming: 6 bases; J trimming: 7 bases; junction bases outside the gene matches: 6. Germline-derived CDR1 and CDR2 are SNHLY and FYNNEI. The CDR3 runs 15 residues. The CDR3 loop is CASSRDRGLREKLFF. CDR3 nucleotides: TGTGCCAGCAGCCGGGACAGGGGGCTTCGTGAAAAACTGTTTTTT. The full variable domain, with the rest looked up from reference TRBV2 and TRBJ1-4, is EPEVTQTPSHQVTQMGQEVILRCVPISNHLYFYWYRQILGQKVEFLVSFYNNEISEKSEIFDDQFSVERPDGSNFTLKIRSTKLEDSAMYFCASSRDRGLREKLFFGSGTQLSVL.

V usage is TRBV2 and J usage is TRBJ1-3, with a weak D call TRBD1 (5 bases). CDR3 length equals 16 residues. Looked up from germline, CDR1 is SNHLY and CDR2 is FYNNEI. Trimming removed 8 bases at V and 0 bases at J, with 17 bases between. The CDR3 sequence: CASDREQADSGNTIYF. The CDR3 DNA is TGTGCCAGCGATAGGGAACAGGCTGACTCTGGAAACACCATATATTTT.

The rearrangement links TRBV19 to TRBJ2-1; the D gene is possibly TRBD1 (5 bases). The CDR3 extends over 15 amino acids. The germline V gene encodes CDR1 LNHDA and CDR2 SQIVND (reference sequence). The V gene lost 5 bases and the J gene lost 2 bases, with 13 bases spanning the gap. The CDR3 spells CASSYDRLTYNEQFF. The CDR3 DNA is TGTGCCAGTAGTTACGACAGATTAACCTACAATGAGCAGTTCTTC. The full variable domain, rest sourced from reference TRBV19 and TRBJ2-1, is DGGITQSPKYLFRKEGQNVTLSCEQNLNHDAMYWYRQDPGQGLRLIYYSQIVNDFQKGDIAEGYSVSREKKESFPLTVTSAQKNPTAFYLCASSYDRLTYNEQFFGPGTRLTVL.

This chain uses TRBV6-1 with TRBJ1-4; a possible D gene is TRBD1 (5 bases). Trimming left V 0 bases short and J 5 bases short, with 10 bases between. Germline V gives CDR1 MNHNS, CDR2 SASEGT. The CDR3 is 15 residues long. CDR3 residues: CASSEAEGANEKLFF. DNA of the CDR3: TGTGCCAGCAGTGAAGCTGAAGGGGCGAATGAAAAACTGTTTTTT.

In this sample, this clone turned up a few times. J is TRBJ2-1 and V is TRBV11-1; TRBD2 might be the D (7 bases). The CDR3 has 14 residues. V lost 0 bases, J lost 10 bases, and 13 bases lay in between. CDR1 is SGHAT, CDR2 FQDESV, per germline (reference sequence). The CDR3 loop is CASSLAGGRKEQFF. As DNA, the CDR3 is TGTGCCAGCAGCTTAGCGGGGGGGCGCAAAGAGCAGTTCTTC. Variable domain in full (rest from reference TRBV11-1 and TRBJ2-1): EAEVAQSPRYKITEKSQAVAFWCDPISGHATLYWYRQILGQGPELLVQFQDESVVDDSQLPKDRFSAERLKGVDSTLKIQPAELGDSAMYLCASSLAGGRKEQFFGPGTRLTVL.

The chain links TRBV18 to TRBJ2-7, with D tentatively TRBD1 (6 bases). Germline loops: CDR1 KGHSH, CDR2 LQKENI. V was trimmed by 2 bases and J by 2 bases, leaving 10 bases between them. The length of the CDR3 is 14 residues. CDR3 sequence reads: CASSPSDSPYEQYF. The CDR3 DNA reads TGTGCCAGCTCACCATCGGACAGTCCCTACGAGCAGTACTTC.

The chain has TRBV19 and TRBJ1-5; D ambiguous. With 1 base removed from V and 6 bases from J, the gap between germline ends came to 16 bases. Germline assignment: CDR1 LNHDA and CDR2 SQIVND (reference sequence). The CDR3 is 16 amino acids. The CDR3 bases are TGTGCCAGTAGTATAGGGGTCTCGGGTGGTAGTCAGCCCCAGCATTTT. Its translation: CASSIGVSGGSQPQHF.

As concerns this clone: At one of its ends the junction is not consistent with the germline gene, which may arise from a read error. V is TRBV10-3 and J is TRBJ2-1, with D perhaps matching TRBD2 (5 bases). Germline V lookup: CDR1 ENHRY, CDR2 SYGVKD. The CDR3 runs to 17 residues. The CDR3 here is CASSSVYVGRDYSEQFF. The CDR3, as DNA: TGTGCCAGCAGTTCGGTCTATGTGGGAAGAGACTACAGTGAGCAGTTCTTC.

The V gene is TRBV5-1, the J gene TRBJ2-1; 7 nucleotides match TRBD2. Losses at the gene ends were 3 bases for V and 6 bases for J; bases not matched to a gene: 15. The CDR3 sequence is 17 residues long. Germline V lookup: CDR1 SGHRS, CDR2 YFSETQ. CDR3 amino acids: CASSWDLSLADGNEQFF. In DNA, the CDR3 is TGCGCCAGCAGCTGGGACCTTAGTCTAGCGGACGGCAATGAGCAGTTCTTC.

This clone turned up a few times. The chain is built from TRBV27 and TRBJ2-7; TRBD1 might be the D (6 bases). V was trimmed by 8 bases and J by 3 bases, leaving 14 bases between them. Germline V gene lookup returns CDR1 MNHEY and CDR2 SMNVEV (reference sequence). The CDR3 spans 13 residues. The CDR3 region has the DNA TGTGCCAGCGCATTACAGGGTCACTACGAGCAGTACTTC. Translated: CASALQGHYEQYF.

Here the CDR3 reads CASSSWTGQETQYF. The CDR3 DNA reads as TGCGCCAGCAGCTCTTGGACAGGCCAAGAGACCCAGTACTTC. The genes are TRBV5-1 and TRBJ2-5; 7 bases line up with TRBD1. J was trimmed by 1 base and V by 3 bases; bases with no gene match: 3. Germline V gene sequence: CDR1 SGHRS, CDR2 YFSETQ. This CDR3 region has 14 residues. Full variable domain (remainder filled in from reference TRBV5-1 and TRBJ2-5): KAGVTQTPRYLIKTRGQQVTLSCSPISGHRSVSWYQQTPGQGLQFLFEYFSETQRNKGNFPGRFSGRQFSNSRSEMNVSTLELGDSALYLCASSSWTGQETQYFGPGTRLLVL.

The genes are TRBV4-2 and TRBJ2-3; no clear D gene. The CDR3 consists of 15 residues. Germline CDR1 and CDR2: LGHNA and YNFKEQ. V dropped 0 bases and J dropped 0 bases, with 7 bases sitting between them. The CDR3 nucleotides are TGTGCCAGCAGCCAAGATCCGGGTAGCACAGATACGCAGTATTTT. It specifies CASSQDPGSTDTQYF.

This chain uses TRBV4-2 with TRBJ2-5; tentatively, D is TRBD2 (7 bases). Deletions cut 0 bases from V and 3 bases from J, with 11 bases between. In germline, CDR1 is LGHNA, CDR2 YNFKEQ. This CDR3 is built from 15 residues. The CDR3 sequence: CASSQDRGGEETQYF. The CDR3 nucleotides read TGTGCCAGCAGCCAAGATAGAGGGGGGGAAGAGACCCAGTACTTC.

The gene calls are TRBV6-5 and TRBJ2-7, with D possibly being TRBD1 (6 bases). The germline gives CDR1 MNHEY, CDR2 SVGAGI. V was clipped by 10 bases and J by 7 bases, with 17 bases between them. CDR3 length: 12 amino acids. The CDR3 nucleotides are TGTGCCACCTCCATGGGGGCGGAAGAGCAGTACTTC. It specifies CATSMGAEEQYF.

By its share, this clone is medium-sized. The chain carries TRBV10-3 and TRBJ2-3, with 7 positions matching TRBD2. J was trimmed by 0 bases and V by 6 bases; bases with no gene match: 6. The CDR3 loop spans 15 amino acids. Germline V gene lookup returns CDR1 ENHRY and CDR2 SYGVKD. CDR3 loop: CAIRATSTSTDTQYF. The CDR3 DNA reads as TGTGCCATCAGGGCGACTAGCACTAGCACAGATACGCAGTATTTT.

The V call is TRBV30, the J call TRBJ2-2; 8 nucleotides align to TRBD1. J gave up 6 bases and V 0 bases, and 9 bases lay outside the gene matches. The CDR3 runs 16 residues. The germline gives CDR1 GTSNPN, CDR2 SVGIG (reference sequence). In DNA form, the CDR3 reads TGTGCCTGGAGTGTGGTTCCGGACAGGGCCCCCGGGGAGCTGTTTTTT. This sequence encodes CAWSVVPDRAPGELFF.

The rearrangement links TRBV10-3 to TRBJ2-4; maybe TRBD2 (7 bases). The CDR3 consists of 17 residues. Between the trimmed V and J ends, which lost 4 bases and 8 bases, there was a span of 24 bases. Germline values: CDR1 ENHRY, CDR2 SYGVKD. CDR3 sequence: CAISARGGSTGEDIQYF. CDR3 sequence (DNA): TGTGCCATCAGTGCAAGGGGGGGGAGTACGGGAGAGGACATTCAGTACTTC.

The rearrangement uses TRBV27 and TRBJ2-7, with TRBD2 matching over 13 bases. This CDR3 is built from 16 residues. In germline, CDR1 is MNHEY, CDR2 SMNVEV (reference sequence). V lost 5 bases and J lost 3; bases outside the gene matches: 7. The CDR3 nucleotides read TGTGCCAGCAGTAAAGTTCGGACTAGCGGGAGCTACGAGCAGTACTTC. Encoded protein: CASSKVRTSGSYEQYF.

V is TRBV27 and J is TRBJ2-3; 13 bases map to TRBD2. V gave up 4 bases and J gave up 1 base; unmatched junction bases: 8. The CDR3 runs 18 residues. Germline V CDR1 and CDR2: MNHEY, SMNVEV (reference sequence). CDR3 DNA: TGTGCCAGCAGTTCCAGGACTAGCGGGAGTTCTGGCACAGATACGCAGTATTTT. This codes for CASSSRTSGSSGTDTQYF.

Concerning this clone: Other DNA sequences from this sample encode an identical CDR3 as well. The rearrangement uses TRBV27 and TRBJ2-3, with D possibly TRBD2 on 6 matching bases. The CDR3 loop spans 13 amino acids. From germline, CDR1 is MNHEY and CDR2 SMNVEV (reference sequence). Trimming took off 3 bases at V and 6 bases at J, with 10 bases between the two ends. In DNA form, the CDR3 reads TGTGCCAGCAGTTTGTTTCGGGGGGATACGCAGTATTTT. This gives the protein CASSLFRGDTQYF.

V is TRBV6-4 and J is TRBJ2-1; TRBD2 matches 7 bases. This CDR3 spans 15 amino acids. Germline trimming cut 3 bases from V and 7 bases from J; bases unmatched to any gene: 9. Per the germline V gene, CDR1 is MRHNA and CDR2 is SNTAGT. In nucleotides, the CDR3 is TGTGCCAGCAGTGAGACGGCGGGGGAGGGGAATGAGCAGTTCTTC. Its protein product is CASSETAGEGNEQFF.

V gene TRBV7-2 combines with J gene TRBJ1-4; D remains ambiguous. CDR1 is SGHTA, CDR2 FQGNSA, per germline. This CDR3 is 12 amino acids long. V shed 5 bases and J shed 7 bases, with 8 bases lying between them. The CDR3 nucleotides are TGTGCCAGCAGCCTTAACGGTGAAAAACTGTTTTTT. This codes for CASSLNGEKLFF.

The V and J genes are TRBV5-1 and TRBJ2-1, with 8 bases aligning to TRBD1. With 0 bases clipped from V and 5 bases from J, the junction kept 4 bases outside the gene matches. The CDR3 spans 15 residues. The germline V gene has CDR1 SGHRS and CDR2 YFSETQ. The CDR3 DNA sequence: TGCGCCAGCAGCTTGGTACAGGGGGTCGACAATGAGCAGTTCTTC. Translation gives CASSLVQGVDNEQFF.

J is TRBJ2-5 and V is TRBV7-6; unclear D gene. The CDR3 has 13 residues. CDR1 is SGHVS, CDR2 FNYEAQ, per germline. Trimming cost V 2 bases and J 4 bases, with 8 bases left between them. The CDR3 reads CASSLFSGETQYF. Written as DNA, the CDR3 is TGTGCCAGCAGCTTATTCTCAGGAGAGACCCAGTACTTC.

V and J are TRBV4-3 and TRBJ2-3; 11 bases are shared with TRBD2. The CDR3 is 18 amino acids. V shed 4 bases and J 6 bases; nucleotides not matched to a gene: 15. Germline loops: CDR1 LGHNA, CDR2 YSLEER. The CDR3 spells CASSLVPPASGGSDTQYF. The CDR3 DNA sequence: TGCGCCAGCAGCCTAGTCCCCCCGGCTAGCGGGGGGTCGGATACGCAGTATTTT.

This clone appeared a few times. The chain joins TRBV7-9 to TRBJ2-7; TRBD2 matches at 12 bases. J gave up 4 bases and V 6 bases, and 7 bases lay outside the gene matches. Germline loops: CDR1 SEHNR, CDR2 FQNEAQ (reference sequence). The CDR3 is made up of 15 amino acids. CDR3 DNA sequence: TGTGCCAGCAGTCATTCGACTAGCGGGGGATACGAGCAGTACTTC. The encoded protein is CASSHSTSGGYEQYF. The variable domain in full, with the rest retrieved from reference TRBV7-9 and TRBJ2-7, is DTGVSQNPRHKITKRGQNVTFRCDPISEHNRLYWYRQTLGQGPEFLTYFQNEAQLEKSRLLSDRFSAERPKGSFSTLEIQRTEQGDSAMYLCASSHSTSGGYEQYFGPGTRLTVT.

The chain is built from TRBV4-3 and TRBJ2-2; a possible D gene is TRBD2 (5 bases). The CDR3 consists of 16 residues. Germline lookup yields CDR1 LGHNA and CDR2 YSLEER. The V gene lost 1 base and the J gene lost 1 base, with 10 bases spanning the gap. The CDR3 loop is CASSQGVALNTGELFF. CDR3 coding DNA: TGCGCCAGCAGCCAAGGGGTAGCGCTGAACACCGGGGAGCTGTTTTTT.